The 12 T cell receptor beta chains listed next were all sequenced from one sample in a study of blood T cell repertoires in COVID-19. Using immunoSEQ multiplex PCR, the repertoire was profiled, and TCRdb retains in-frame clones only, with some absent. Of about 220,000 clones in the sample, around 84% were seen once. The material sequenced was peripheral blood. Source of these receptors: a man aged 40-50 years who had recovered from COVID-19.

The chain joins TRBV30 to TRBJ2-5, with D possibly TRBD2 on 6 matching bases. The CDR3 length is 15 residues. Germline CDR1 and CDR2: GTSNPN and SVGIG (reference sequence). V lost 0 bases, J lost 5 bases, and 16 bases lay in between. Here the CDR3 reads CAWSVLGGKGETQYF. DNA of the CDR3: TGTGCCTGGAGTGTACTGGGCGGGAAGGGGGAGACCCAGTACTTC.

V gene TRBV5-6 combines with J gene TRBJ1-2; D unresolved. The V end lost 0 bases, the J end lost 8 bases, and 8 bases lay between the germline ends. The CDR3 covers 12 residues. Germline V gene sequence: CDR1 SGHDT, CDR2 YYEEEE. The chain's CDR3 is CASSLGRGGYTF. CDR3 nucleotide sequence: TGTGCCAGCAGCTTGGGTCGGGGAGGCTACACCTTC.

The chain couples TRBV11-2 to TRBJ2-1; 9 nucleotides line up with TRBD2. Germline CDR1 SGHAT, CDR2 FQNNGV. The CDR3 extends over 13 amino acids. Losses at the gene ends were 5 bases for V and 8 bases for J; bases not matched to a gene: 4. In DNA form, the CDR3 reads TGTGCCAGCAGCACGGGACTAGCAGATGAGCAGTTCTTC. It specifies CASSTGLADEQFF.

The gene calls are TRBV5-6 and TRBJ2-7; possible D gene TRBD1, 5 bases. V lost 3 bases, J lost 5 bases, and 21 bases lay in between. Per the germline V gene, CDR1 is SGHDT and CDR2 is YYEEEE. The CDR3 is made up of 16 amino acids. The CDR3 DNA reads TGTGCCAGCAGCTCCCAGGGTGAGCGAAATTGGGACGAGCAGTACTTC. Protein: CASSSQGERNWDEQYF.

In this sample, this clone turned up a few times. This chain links TRBV21-1 with TRBJ2-1; the table's D call, TRBD2, was not checked against the DNA. TRBV21-1 is a pseudogene locus. The CDR3 sequence is 15 residues long. CDR3 region: CASGTSGSRNNEQFF. CDR3 nucleotides: TGTGCCAGCGGGACTAGCGGGAGTAGAAACAATGAGCAGTTCTTC.

A word on this clone: The identical CDR3 is also encoded by other nucleotide sequences in the sample. The rearrangement uses TRBV18 and TRBJ2-2; TRBD1 might be the D (5 bases). Trimming shortened V by 1 base and J by 6 bases, and 6 bases separated the two germline ends. The CDR3 length is 13 residues. Germline-derived CDR1 and CDR2 are KGHSH and LQKENI. The CDR3 bases are TGTGCCAGCTCACCACAGGGGTCCGGGGAGCTGTTTTTT. Its translation: CASSPQGSGELFF.

This rearrangement joins TRBV5-4 to TRBJ2-1; 7 bases match TRBD1. The germline V gene encodes CDR1 SGHNT and CDR2 YYREEE (reference sequence). The CDR3 extends over 16 amino acids. V lost 4 bases and J lost 0; bases outside the gene matches: 7. This CDR3 is CASSVKTGSSYNEQFF. CDR3 bases: TGTGCCAGCAGCGTAAAGACAGGGAGCTCCTACAATGAGCAGTTCTTC.

CDR3 DNA sequence: TGTGCCAGCAGCCTGCGGAGGCTAGCGGGGAGCTCCTACAATGAGCAGTTCTTC. Translation: CASSLRRLAGSSYNEQFF. V and J are TRBV3-1 (or the pseudogene TRBV3-2) and TRBJ2-1, with 9 bases matching TRBD2. The CDR3 covers 18 residues. V shed 4 bases, J shed 0 bases, and the junction held 10 bases outside the gene matches. Germline assignment: CDR1 LGHDT and CDR2 YNNKEL (reference sequence).

This chain joins TRBV19 and TRBJ1-2, with a tentative D call TRBD1 (5 bases). Trimming removed 4 bases from V and 6 bases from J, with 6 bases in between. The length of the CDR3 is 11 residues. Per germline, CDR1 LNHDA and CDR2 SQIVND (reference sequence). The CDR3 loop reads CASSKGNGYTF. The CDR3 bases are TGTGCCAGTAGTAAGGGGAATGGCTACACCTTC.

CDR3 in amino acids: CASSSSAFYGYTF. The CDR3, as DNA: TGTGCCAGCAGTTCCTCGGCCTTCTATGGCTACACCTTC. The V and J genes are TRBV6-2 or TRBV6-3 and TRBJ1-2; D is unresolved. Germline values: CDR1 MNHEY, CDR2 SVGEGT. V was clipped by 4 bases and J by 4 bases, with 10 bases between them. This CDR3 comprises 13 residues.

This clone is a singleton in its sample. The chain recombines TRBV19 with TRBJ1-2, with D perhaps TRBD1 (6 bases). The CDR3 has 12 amino acids. V shed 7 bases and J shed 8 bases, with 14 bases lying between them. CDR1 and CDR2 (germline): LNHDA, SQIVND (reference sequence). Here the CDR3 reads CASTLTGRGYTF. In DNA, the CDR3 is TGTGCCAGTACCCTGACAGGTCGGGGCTACACCTTC. Full variable domain (outside the CDR3, taken from reference TRBV19 and TRBJ1-2): DGGITQSPKYLFRKEGQNVTLSCEQNLNHDAMYWYRQDPGQGLRLIYYSQIVNDFQKGDIAEGYSVSREKKESFPLTVTSAQKNPTAFYLCASTLTGRGYTFGSGTRLTVV.

In its sample, this clone was seen once. The V call is TRBV5-4, the J call TRBJ2-5; 7 positions match TRBD2. Germline V gene sequence: CDR1 SGHNT, CDR2 YYREEE (reference sequence). The CDR3 length is 15 residues. V lost 0 bases, J lost 5 bases, and 7 bases stayed unmatched. The CDR3 nucleotides are TGTGCCAGCAGCTTGGATCCGGGAGGAGGGGAGACCCAGTACTTC. This translates into CASSLDPGGGETQYF. Full variable domain (rest looked up from reference TRBV5-4 and TRBJ2-5): ETGVTQSPTHLIKTRGQQVTLRCSSQSGHNTVSWYQQALGQGPQFIFQYYREEENGRGNFPPRFSGLQFPNYSSELNVNALELDDSALYLCASSLDPGGGETQYFGPGTRLLVL.